This note documents a single TCR beta chain sequence. Its specificity is unknown. This sample stems from a study of blood T cells in healthy people across ages. Study-wide background: Template switching caught about one barcoded beta molecule for each two T cells.

Donors each provided 7.5 to 10 milliliters of peripheral blood. Broader study findings: Both naive CD4+ cell counts and diversity were greater in long-lived donors than in aged donors. Roughly linear age-related decline in beta diversity appeared, significant by age approximately 43.

Germline V lookup: CDR1 SGDLS, CDR2 YYNGEE. The CDR3 runs 14 residues. With V trimmed by 3 bases and J by 5 bases, 5 bases remained unmatched. The second PCR ran roughly 7 to 12 cycles with a sample-barcoded 5' primer and J-beta primers. A single record per CDR3 protein comes from TCRdb applying MiXCR to the 5' RACE reads. The sample contains about 1.5 million distinct CDR3 sequences, under 55% of which appear only once. The sequence was collected from a young woman in good health. The sequenced sample consisted of blood. This rearrangement joins TRBV9 to TRBJ1-2; 9 positions agree with TRBD1. This CDR3 is CASSEQGARYGYTF. CDR3 DNA sequence: TGTGCCAGCAGCGAACAGGGGGCGCGATATGGCTACACCTTC.